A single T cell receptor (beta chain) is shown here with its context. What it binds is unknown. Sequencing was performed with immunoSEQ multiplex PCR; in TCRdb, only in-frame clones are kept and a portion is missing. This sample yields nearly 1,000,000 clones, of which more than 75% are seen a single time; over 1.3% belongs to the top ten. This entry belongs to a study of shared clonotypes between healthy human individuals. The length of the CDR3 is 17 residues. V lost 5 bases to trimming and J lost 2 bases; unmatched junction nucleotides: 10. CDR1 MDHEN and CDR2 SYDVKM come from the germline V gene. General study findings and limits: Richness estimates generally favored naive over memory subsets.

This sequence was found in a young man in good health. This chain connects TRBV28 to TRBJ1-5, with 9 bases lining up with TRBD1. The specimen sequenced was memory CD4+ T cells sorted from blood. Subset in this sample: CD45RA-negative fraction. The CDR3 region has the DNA TGTGCCAGCAGTCCAGCGTGGGGACAGGGAGGCAATCAGCCCCAGCATTTT. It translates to CASSPAWGQGGNQPQHF. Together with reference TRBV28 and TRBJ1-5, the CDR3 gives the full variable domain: DVKVTQSSRYLVKRTGEKVFLECVQDMDHENMFWYRQDPGLGLRLIYFSYDVKMKEKGDIPEGYSVSREKKERFSLILESASTNQTSMYLCASSPAWGQGGNQPQHFGDGTRLSIL.